This T cell receptor beta chain was identified during a study of blood T cell repertoires in COVID-19. Background on the study: Sample material is recorded as cDNA or gDNA derived from T cells, B-cell-depleted T cells, or PBMCs.

Per the original methods: Reference gene primer amplification gave estimated nucleated cell counts. Clones were sequenced by immunoSEQ multiplex PCR, and TCRdb holds only the in-frame ones, with some missing. V, J and clone size derive from that table, while D and trimming were established from the DNA sequence. Here the sample spans approximately 310,000 clones, 70% to 90% being singletons. Germline loops: CDR1 SGHVS, CDR2 FQNEAQ. There are 16 residues in the CDR3. V was trimmed by 0 bases and J by 2 bases, leaving 12 bases between them. The rearrangement joins TRBV7-8 to TRBJ2-3, with TRBD2 as a possible D gene (6 bases). The TCR sequence derives from a woman between 50 and 59 years old who had recovered from COVID-19. Sequenced input: peripheral blood. The CDR3 coding sequence is TGTGCCAGCAGCTTAGCTAGCGGCAGACCCACAGATACGCAGTATTTT. Residues: CASSLASGRPTDTQYF.